Listed below are T cell receptor beta chains from one sample, sequenced in a study of circulating and synovial CD4+ cells in juvenile arthritis. Libraries were prepared by immunoSEQ multiplex PCR; TCRdb keeps only in-frame clonotypes and omits some of them. Here the sample spans about 32,000 clones, roughly 93% being singletons. The specimen was CD4+ T cells from blood. The receptors come from a human donor with juvenile idiopathic arthritis. Both conserved end residues are part of each CDR3. D genes are given only for firm matches. The listing skips clone size in some rows; elsewhere it reads once, few, many or a size class.

d_call | j_call | clone_size | v_call | cdr3_nt | cdr3_aa
. | TRBJ2-5 | once | TRBV5-1 | TGCGCCAGCAGCTTGGGGCCCCCTCCAGAGACCCAGTACTTC | CASSLGPPPETQYF
. | TRBJ1-2 | once | TRBV2 | TGTGCCAGCAGGCCGCCCGGGTCCCCGGCCTATGGCTACACCTTC | CASRPPGSPAYGYTF
TRBD1 | TRBJ2-3 | . | TRBV7-6 | TGTGCCAGCAGCACATTCCGGGACAGGGGGCCAGATACGCAGTATTTT | CASSTFRDRGPDTQYF
TRBD2 | TRBJ2-3 | . | TRBV7-8 | TGTGCCAGCAGCTTAGGTCACGGGAGGAGCACAGATACGCAGTATTTT | CASSLGHGRSTDTQYF
. | TRBJ1-4 | few | TRBV28 | TGTGCCAGCAGTTTCAGACAGTATAATGAAAAACTGTTTTTT | CASSFRQYNEKLFF
. | TRBJ1-1 | . | TRBV7-3 | TGTGCCAGCAGCAAGACAGGGAACACTGAAGCTTTCTTT | CASSKTGNTEAFF
. | TRBJ1-2 | . | TRBV19 | TGTGCCAGTAGTATTCCCGGGGACATCTATGGCTACACCTTC | CASSIPGDIYGYTF
TRBD1 | TRBJ1-1 | . | TRBV10-1 | TGCGCCAGCAGGCCGGGACAGGGAAGCACTGAAGCTTTCTTT | CASRPGQGSTEAFF
TRBD1 | TRBJ2-4 | . | TRBV11-2 | TGTGCCAGCAGCCTCGACAGGGCTACCAAAAACATTCAGTACTTC | CASSLDRATKNIQYF
TRBD1 | TRBJ2-7 | . | TRBV2 | TGTGCCAGCAGGACGACAGGGGGCAGCGAGCAGTACTTC | CASRTTGGSEQYF
. | TRBJ1-2 | . | TRBV4-1 | TGCGCCAGCAGCCCACCCCCGGGGAATAACTATGGCTACACCTTC | CASSPPPGNNYGYTF
. | TRBJ1-3 | . | TRBV11-2 | TGTGCCAGCAGCTACGACATGGGAAACACCATATATTTT | CASSYDMGNTIYF
. | TRBJ2-6 | . | TRBV5-6 | TGTGCCAGCAGCTTGACAGGTCCTAGCTCTGGGGCCAACGTCCTGACTTTC | CASSLTGPSSGANVLTF
TRBD2 | TRBJ2-7 | . | TRBV13 | TGTGCCAGCAGCTTAGGACTAGCGGGAGGGCCAAGGGAGCAGTACTTC | CASSLGLAGGPREQYF
TRBD2 | TRBJ2-1 | . | TRBV5-4 | TGTGCCAGCAGCTTCGGGGGGATGTACAATGAGCAGTTCTTC | CASSFGGMYNEQFF
. | TRBJ2-5 | . | TRBV5-1 | TGCGCCAGCAGCTTGAACGGACAGGGAGGGGAGCAGTACTTC | CASSLNGQGGEQYF
. | TRBJ2-1 | . | TRBV28 | TGTGCCAGCAGTTTAGCCCCACAGGACAATGAGCAGTTCTTC | CASSLAPQDNEQFF
. | TRBJ2-7 | . | TRBV10-3 | TGTGCCAGCGGATCCTACGAGCAGTACTTC | CASGSYEQYF
. | TRBJ2-5 | . | TRBV27 | TGTGCCACCCAACGGAGCCTTCAAGAGACCCAGTACTTC | CATQRSLQETQYF
TRBD2 | TRBJ2-5 | . | TRBV7-9 | TGTGCCAGCAGCTTTTCCAGGGAGGGAGAGACCCAGTACTTC | CASSFSREGETQYF
. | TRBJ2-3 | . | TRBV9 | TGTGCCAGCAGCCCTCTCGGAGCTGGCACAGATACGCAGTATTTT | CASSPLGAGTDTQYF
TRBD1 | TRBJ1-2 | . | TRBV5-1 | TGCGCCAGCAGCTCCGGGACAGGGACTTATGGCTACACCTTC | CASSSGTGTYGYTF
TRBD1 | TRBJ2-7 | . | TRBV29-1 | TGCAGCGTTGAGGGGACAGATTACTACGAGCAGTACTTC | CSVEGTDYYEQYF
. | TRBJ2-4 | . | TRBV9 | TGTGCCAGCAGCCCCCCCCAGGGGCTAGCCAAAAACATTCAGTACTTC | CASSPPQGLAKNIQYF
. | TRBJ2-1 | once | TRBV7-3 | TGTGCCAGCAGCCGGGGACTGTCTTCCAATGAGCAGTTCTTC | CASSRGLSSNEQFF
TRBD1 | TRBJ2-3 | once | TRBV7-2 | TGTGCCAGCAGCTTAAAGGGTTCGGGGACAGGTCCAGATACGCAGTATTTT | CASSLKGSGTGPDTQYF
TRBD1 | TRBJ2-5 | . | TRBV7-2 | TGTGCCAGCGGTAGGACAGGGCACAGCGAGACCCAGTACTTC | CASGRTGHSETQYF
TRBD1 | TRBJ1-1 | . | TRBV11-2 | TGTGCCAGCAGCGGGCCACAGGGGACGAACACTGAAGCTTTCTTT | CASSGPQGTNTEAFF
. | TRBJ2-1 | . | TRBV4-2 | TGTGCCAGCAGCCAAGGGGTTAGCCTCAACAATGAGCAGTTCTTC | CASSQGVSLNNEQFF
. | TRBJ1-3 | once | TRBV5-1 | TGCGCCAGCAGCCCCCGCGCTAGCTCTGGAAACACCATATATTTT | CASSPRASSGNTIYF
. | TRBJ2-1 | . | TRBV6-1 | TGTGCCAGCCACGGTCACAATGAGCAGTTCTTC | CASHGHNEQFF
TRBD1 | TRBJ1-5 | . | TRBV27 | TGTGCCAGCAGTTTACAGGGGGCTCCCTATAGCAATCAGCCCCAGCATTTT | CASSLQGAPYSNQPQHF
. | TRBJ1-2 | . | TRBV7-8 | TGTGCCAGCAGCTTGGGCAGCTCTAACTATGGCTACACCTTC | CASSLGSSNYGYTF
. | TRBJ2-3 | . | TRBV6-4 | TGTGCCAGCAGTGGGGGCCGGAGCACAGATACGCAGTATTTT | CASSGGRSTDTQYF
TRBD2 | TRBJ2-1 | . | TRBV30 | TGTGCCTGGAGTGTGCCACAGGGGGGGGATTTGGGGACTAGCGGGAGGAAATACAATGAGCAGTTCTTC | CAWSVPQGGDLGTSGRKYNEQFF
. | TRBJ2-5 | . | TRBV19 | TGTGCCAGTAGTATAGGGAGCAACTTTCAAGAGACCCAGTACTTC | CASSIGSNFQETQYF
. | TRBJ2-1 | . | TRBV18 | TGTGCCAGCTCCCAAAGCGTCAATGAGCAGTTCTTC | CASSQSVNEQFF
TRBD1 | TRBJ1-5 | . | TRBV5-6 | TGTGCCAGCAGCCGGGACAGGGACCGAGATCAGCCCCAGCATTTT | CASSRDRDRDQPQHF
. | TRBJ2-3 | . | TRBV14 | TGTGCCAGCAGCCCGAGGACAGGAGGGGATACGCAGTATTTT | CASSPRTGGDTQYF
. | TRBJ1-3 | . | TRBV30 | TGTGCCTGGAGGGCTTCTGGAAACACCATATATTTT | CAWRASGNTIYF
. | TRBJ1-6 | . | TRBV15 | TGTGCCACCAGCGCAGCGTCTTCCCCAAAACATAATTCACCCCTCCACTTT | CATSAASSPKHNSPLHF
. | TRBJ2-1 | . | TRBV4-1 | TGCGCCAGCAGCCAAGGGACCCAGGGCCACAATGAGCAGTTCTTC | CASSQGTQGHNEQFF
TRBD2 | TRBJ2-7 | . | TRBV5-4 | TGTGCCAGCAGCTTGGTAGCGGGAGGACTCTCCTACGAGCAGTACTTC | CASSLVAGGLSYEQYF
TRBD2 | TRBJ2-7 | . | TRBV27 | TGTGCCAGCAGTCTACGGACTAGCGGGAGGCCCCCCCCCTACGAGCAGTACTTC | CASSLRTSGRPPPYEQYF
. | TRBJ2-7 | . | TRBV27 | TGTGCCAGCATCGGGCAGGGGTTCGCCGAGCAGTACTTC | CASIGQGFAEQYF
. | TRBJ2-5 | . | TRBV20-1 | TGCAGTGCTCTCCCGGGGGAGACCCAGTACTTC | CSALPGETQYF
. | TRBJ1-2 | . | TRBV19 | TGTGCCAGTAGTATTCTAACAGCATATGGCTACACCTTC | CASSILTAYGYTF
. | TRBJ2-3 | . | TRBV5-4 | TGTGCCAGCAGCTGGGAGGCAGCGACTAGCACAGATACGCAGTATTTT | CASSWEAATSTDTQYF
. | TRBJ2-7 | . | TRBV7-6 | TGTGCCAGCAGCTTCCGGGGTACCGGCGAGCAGTACTTC | CASSFRGTGEQYF
TRBD2 | TRBJ2-7 | . | TRBV9 | TGTGCCAGCAGCGTAGAGACTAGCGGGAGGCACGAGCAGTACTTC | CASSVETSGRHEQYF
TRBD1 | TRBJ2-3 | . | TRBV25-1 | TGTGCCAGCAGTGAAGATCAGACAGGGAGTTTTGGTACGCAGTATTTT | CASSEDQTGSFGTQYF
TRBD1 | TRBJ1-1 | . | TRBV5-8 | TGTGCCAGAGCCCCTATGGCAGGGGGCACTGAAGCTTTCTTT | CARAPMAGGTEAFF
. | TRBJ2-2 | . | TRBV6-5 | TGTGCCAGCAGTTCAGGGAGGCAGGGAGGTGGGGAGCTGTTTTTT | CASSSGRQGGGELFF
TRBD1 | TRBJ2-3 | . | TRBV4-1 | TGCGCCAGCAGCCAGGGGGACAGTTTGGGTACGCAGTATTTT | CASSQGDSLGTQYF
. | TRBJ1-5 | . | TRBV25-1 | TGTGCCAGCAGTGAAACAGGGTACAATCAGCCCCAGCATTTT | CASSETGYNQPQHF
. | TRBJ2-5 | . | TRBV10-1 | TGCGCCAGCAGCAGACAGGTACAAGAGACCCAGTACTTC | CASSRQVQETQYF